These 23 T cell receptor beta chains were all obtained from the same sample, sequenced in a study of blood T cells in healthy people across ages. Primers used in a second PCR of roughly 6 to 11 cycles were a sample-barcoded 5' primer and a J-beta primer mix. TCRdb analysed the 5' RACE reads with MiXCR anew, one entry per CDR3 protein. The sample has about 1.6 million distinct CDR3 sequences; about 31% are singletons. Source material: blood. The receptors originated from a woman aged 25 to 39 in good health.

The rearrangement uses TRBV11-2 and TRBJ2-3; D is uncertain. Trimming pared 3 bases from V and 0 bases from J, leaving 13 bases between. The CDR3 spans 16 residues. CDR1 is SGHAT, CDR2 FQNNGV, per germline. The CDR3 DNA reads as TGTGCCAGCAGCTTGTCAGTCCTGCTGAGCACAGATACGCAGTATTTT. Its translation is CASSLSVLLSTDTQYF.

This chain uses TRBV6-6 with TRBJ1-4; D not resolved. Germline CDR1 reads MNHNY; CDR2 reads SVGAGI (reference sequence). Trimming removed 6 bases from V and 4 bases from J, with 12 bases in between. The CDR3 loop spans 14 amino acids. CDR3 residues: CASSPFLDNEKLFF. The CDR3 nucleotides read TGTGCCAGCAGCCCTTTTTTGGATAATGAAAAACTGTTTTTT.

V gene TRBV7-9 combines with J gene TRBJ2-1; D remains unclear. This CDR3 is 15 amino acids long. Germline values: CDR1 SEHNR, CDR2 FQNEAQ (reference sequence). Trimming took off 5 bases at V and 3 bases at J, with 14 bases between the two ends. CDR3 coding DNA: TGTGCCAGCAGCCCTCAGACGGGCCTCTACAATGAGCAGTTCTTC. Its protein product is CASSPQTGLYNEQFF.

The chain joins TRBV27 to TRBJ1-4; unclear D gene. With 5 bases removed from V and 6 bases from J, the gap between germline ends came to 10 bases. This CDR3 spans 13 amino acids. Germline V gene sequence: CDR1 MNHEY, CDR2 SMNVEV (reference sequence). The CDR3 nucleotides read TGTGCCAGCAGTCCCTGGGTAGATGAAAAACTGTTTTTT. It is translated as CASSPWVDEKLFF.

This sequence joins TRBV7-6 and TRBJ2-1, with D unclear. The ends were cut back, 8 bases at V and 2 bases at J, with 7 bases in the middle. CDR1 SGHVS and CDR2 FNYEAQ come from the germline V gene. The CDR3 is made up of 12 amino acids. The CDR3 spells CASAGAYNEQFF. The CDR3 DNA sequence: TGTGCCAGCGCTGGGGCCTACAATGAGCAGTTCTTC.

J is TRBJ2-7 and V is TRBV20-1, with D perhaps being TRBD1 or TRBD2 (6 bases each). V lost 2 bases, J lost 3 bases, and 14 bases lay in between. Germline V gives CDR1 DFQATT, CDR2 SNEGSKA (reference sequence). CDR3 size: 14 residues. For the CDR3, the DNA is TGCAGTGCTAGATGGGGGGCATCGCTCTACGAGCAGTACTTC. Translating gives CSARWGASLYEQYF.

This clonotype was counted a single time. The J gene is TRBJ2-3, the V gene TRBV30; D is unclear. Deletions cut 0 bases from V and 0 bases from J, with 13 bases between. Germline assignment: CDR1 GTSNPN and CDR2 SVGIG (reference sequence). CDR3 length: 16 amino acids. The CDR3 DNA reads TGTGCCTGGAGTGTACTTGGCAAAATGAGCACAGATACGCAGTATTTT. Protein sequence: CAWSVLGKMSTDTQYF.

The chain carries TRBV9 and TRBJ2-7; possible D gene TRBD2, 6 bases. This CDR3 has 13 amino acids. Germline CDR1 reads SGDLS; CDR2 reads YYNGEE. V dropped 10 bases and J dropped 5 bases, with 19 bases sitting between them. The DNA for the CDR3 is TGTGCCTCTTCTCTCTGGCCGGGGGACGAGCAGTACTTC. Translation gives CASSLWPGDEQYF.

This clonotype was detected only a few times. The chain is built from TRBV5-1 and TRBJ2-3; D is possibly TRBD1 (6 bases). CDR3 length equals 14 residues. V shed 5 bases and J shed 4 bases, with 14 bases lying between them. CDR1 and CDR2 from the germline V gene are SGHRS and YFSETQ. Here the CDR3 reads CASRTGSSSDTQYF. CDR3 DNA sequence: TGCGCCAGCAGGACAGGCTCCAGCTCAGATACGCAGTATTTT.

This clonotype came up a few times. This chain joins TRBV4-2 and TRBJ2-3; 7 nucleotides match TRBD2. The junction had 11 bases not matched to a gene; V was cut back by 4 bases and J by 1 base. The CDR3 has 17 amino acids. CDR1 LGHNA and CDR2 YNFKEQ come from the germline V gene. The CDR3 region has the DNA TGTGCCAGCAGCCTGGGGACGGGAGGTTACGGCACAGATACGCAGTATTTT. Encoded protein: CASSLGTGGYGTDTQYF.

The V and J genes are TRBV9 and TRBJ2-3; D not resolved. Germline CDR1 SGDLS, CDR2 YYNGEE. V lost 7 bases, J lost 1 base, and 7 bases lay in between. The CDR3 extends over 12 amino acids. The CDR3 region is CASGMCTDTQYF. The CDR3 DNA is TGTGCCAGCGGGATGTGCACAGATACGCAGTATTTT.

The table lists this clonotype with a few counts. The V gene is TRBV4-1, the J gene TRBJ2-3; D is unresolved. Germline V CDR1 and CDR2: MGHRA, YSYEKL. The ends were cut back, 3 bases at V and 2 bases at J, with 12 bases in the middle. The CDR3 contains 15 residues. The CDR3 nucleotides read TGCGCCAGCAGCCATTATCGCGGATCCACAGATACGCAGTATTTT. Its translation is CASSHYRGSTDTQYF.

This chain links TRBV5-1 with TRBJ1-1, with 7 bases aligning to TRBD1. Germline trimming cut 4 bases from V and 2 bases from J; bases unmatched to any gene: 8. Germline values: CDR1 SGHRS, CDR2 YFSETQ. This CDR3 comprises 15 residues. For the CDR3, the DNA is TGCGCCAGCAGCGGAAACAGGGGACGAAACACTGAAGCTTTCTTT. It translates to CASSGNRGRNTEAFF.

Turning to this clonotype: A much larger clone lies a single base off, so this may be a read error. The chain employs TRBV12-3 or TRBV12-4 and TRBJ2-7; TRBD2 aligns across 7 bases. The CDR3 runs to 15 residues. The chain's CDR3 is CAGSLNRLALDEQYF. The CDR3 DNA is TGTGCCGGCAGTCTCAATCGACTAGCCTTGGACGAGCAGTACTTC.

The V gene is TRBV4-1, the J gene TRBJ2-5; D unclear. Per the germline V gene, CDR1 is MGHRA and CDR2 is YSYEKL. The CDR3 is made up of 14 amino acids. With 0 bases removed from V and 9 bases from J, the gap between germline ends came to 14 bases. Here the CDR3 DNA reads TGCGCCAGCAGCCAAGAACTGGCCCCCGATCCCCAGTACTTC. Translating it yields CASSQELAPDPQYF.

CDR3 amino acids: CSTRGDYGYTF. The CDR3 bases are TGCAGTACAAGGGGGGACTATGGCTACACCTTC. The chain is built from TRBV20-1 and TRBJ1-2; tentative D call: TRBD1 (6 bases). This CDR3 has 11 amino acids. Trimming removed 8 bases at V and 3 bases at J, with 10 bases between. Germline V gene sequence: CDR1 DFQATT, CDR2 SNEGSKA (reference sequence).

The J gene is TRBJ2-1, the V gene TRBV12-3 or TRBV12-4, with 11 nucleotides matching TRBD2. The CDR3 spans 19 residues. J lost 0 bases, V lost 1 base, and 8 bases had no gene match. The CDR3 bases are TGTGCCAGCAGTTTAGACACCTTGACTAGCGGGGACTCCTACAATGAGCAGTTCTTC. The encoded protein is CASSLDTLTSGDSYNEQFF.

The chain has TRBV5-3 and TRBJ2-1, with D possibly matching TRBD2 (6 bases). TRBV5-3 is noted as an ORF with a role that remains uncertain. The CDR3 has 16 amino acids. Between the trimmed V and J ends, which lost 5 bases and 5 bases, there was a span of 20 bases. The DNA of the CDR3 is TGTGCCAGAAGGGCCGCCCGCGGGGACTGGAACAATGAGCAGTTCTTC. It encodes CARRAARGDWNNEQFF.

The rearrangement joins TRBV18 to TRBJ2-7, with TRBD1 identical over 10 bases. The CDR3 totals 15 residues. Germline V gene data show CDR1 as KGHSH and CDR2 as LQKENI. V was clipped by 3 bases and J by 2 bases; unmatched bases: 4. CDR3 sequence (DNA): TGTGCCAGCTCACCGGGGACAGGGGTAGCCTACGAGCAGTACTTC. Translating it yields CASSPGTGVAYEQYF.

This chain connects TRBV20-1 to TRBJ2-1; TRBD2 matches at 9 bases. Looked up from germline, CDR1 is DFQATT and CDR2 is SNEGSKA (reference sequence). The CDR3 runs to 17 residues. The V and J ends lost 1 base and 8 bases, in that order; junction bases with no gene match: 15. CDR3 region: CSARVDVWLAGSYEQFF. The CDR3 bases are TGCAGTGCTAGAGTTGACGTCTGGCTAGCGGGAAGTTATGAGCAGTTCTTC.

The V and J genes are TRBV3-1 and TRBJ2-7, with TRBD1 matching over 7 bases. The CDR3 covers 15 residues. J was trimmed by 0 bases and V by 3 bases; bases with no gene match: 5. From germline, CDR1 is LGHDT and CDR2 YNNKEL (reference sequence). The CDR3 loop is CASSHRQGSSYEQYF. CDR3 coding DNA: TGTGCCAGCAGCCATCGACAGGGAAGCTCCTACGAGCAGTACTTC.

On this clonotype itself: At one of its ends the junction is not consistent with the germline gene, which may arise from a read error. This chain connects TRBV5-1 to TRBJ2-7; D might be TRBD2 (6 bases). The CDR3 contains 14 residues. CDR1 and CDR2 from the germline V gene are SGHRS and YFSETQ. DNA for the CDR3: TGCGCCAACAGCTTGGAGACTAGTTTTGACGAGCAGTACTTC. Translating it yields CANSLETSFDEQYF.

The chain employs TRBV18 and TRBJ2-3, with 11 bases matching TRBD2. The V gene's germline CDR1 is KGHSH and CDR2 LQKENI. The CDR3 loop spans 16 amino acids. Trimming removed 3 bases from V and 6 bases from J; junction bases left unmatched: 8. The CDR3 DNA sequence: TGTGCCAGCTCACCTTCGGTAGCGGGGGGGCAGGATACGCAGTATTTT. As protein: CASSPSVAGGQDTQYF.